A single sample gave rise to the 29 T cell receptor beta chains below, sequenced in a study of blood T cell repertoires in COVID-19. Profiling relied on immunoSEQ multiplex PCR, and the TCRdb table lists in-frame clones only, not all of them. The sample includes about 240,000 clones, around 87% of them seen just once. What was sequenced was peripheral blood. These receptors were taken from a woman in her fifties or sixties with COVID-19, enrolled during active disease.

The chain joins TRBV12-2 to TRBJ2-7; TRBD1, the table's D call, lacks a check against the DNA. TRBV12-2 is a documented pseudogene. The CDR3 is 16 amino acids. CDR3 loop: CASRFDQGAPLGEQYV. The CDR3 nucleotides read TGTGCAAGTCGCTTTGACCAGGGGGCGCCTTTGGGCGAGCAGTACGTC.

The chain carries TRBV6-2 or TRBV6-3 and TRBJ2-6, with D possibly being TRBD1 (6 bases). This CDR3 has 16 amino acids. Trimming left V 5 bases short and J 0 bases short, with 11 bases between. Germline V lookup: CDR1 MNHEY, CDR2 SVGEGT. The CDR3 DNA is TGTGCCAGCAGTCCCAGACAGGACTCTGGGGCCAACGTCCTGACTTTC. It yields the protein CASSPRQDSGANVLTF.

The V call is TRBV4-1, the J call TRBJ2-7, with TRBD2 identical over 8 bases. There are 16 residues in the CDR3. Germline values: CDR1 MGHRA, CDR2 YSYEKL. V shed 0 bases, J shed 6 bases, and the junction held 10 bases outside the gene matches. DNA for the CDR3: TGCGCCAGCAGCCAAGATCAAACGGGGGGGCCCCCCGAGCAGTACGTC. The encoded protein is CASSQDQTGGPPEQYV.

V and J are TRBV6-2 or TRBV6-3 and TRBJ1-3; a weak D match, TRBD1 (6 bases). CDR1 and CDR2 (germline): MNHEY, SVGEGT. Trimming left V 4 bases short and J 0 bases short, with 10 bases between. The CDR3 extends over 15 amino acids. The CDR3 nucleotides read TGTGCCAGCAGTTCCGGACAGTTCTCTGGAAACACCATATATTTT. Protein sequence: CASSSGQFSGNTIYF.

This chain connects TRBV7-9 to TRBJ1-2; TRBD1 matches at 7 bases. The CDR3 has 16 residues. Germline trimming cut 5 bases from V and 4 bases from J; bases unmatched to any gene: 13. CDR1 is SEHNR and CDR2 is FQNEAQ in the germline V gene (reference sequence). The CDR3 sequence is CASSPSDRQGGYGYTF. The CDR3 coding sequence is TGTGCCAGCAGCCCCTCGGATAGACAGGGAGGCTATGGCTACACCTTC.

CDR3: CASSEGQGNEQYF. The CDR3 DNA is TGTGCCAGCAGCGAGGGACAGGGAAACGAGCAGTACTTC. J is TRBJ2-7 and V is TRBV14; 9 nucleotides agree with TRBD1. The J segment lost 5 bases and the V segment lost 5 bases, leaving 4 bases of the junction unmatched. The CDR3 runs to 13 residues. Germline V CDR1 and CDR2: SGHDN, FVKESK.

This clone has only a few counts. The gene calls are TRBV6-2 or TRBV6-3 and TRBJ2-1; 10 bases match TRBD2. From germline, CDR1 is MNHEY and CDR2 SVGEGT. The CDR3 is made up of 15 amino acids. V shed 4 bases, J shed 13 bases, and the junction held 13 bases outside the gene matches. Written as DNA, the CDR3 is TGTGCCAGCAGTTCGACTAGCGGGTTCGACGGGCACCAGTTCTTC. It translates to CASSSTSGFDGHQFF.

This clone was observed a few times. The chain couples TRBV24-1 to TRBJ1-1; D not certain. This CDR3 spans 13 amino acids. From germline, CDR1 is KGHDR and CDR2 SFDVKD. V was pared by 7 bases and J by 1 base, with 9 bases between. CDR3 coding DNA: TGTGCCACCAGGGGCGACGGGAACACTGAAGCTTTCTTT. This gives the protein CATRGDGNTEAFF.

The V gene is TRBV4-1, the J gene TRBJ2-1; D is uncertain. The V end was cut by 0 bases, the J end by 10 bases, with 7 bases between. This CDR3 spans 12 amino acids. CDR1 is MGHRA, CDR2 YSYEKL, per germline. CDR3 sequence: CASSQERLEQFF. The CDR3, as DNA: TGCGCCAGCAGCCAAGAGAGGTTAGAGCAGTTCTTC.

DNA for the CDR3: TGTGCCAGCAGTGACCCAGCGGGGGCAAAAGAGACCCAGTACTTC. It codes for CASSDPAGAKETQYF. The chain uses TRBV2 and TRBJ2-5; 8 nucleotides align to TRBD2. The germline CDR1 and CDR2 sequences are SNHLY and FYNNEI. The junction had 6 bases not matched to a gene; V was cut back by 3 bases and J by 3 bases. This CDR3 is 15 amino acids long.

CDR3 sequence: CASSDRTVTDTQYF. The DNA for the CDR3 is TGTGCCAGCAGTGACCGGACTGTAACAGATACGCAGTATTTT. The rearrangement links TRBV6-1 to TRBJ2-3, with D possibly being TRBD2 (5 bases). The CDR3 runs 14 residues. The germline V and J ends were trimmed by 3 bases and 3 bases, with 10 bases remaining between them. The germline V gene has CDR1 MNHNS and CDR2 SASEGT.

This rearrangement joins TRBV6-6 to TRBJ2-7; 15 nucleotides line up with TRBD2. The ends lost 5 bases at V and 12 bases at J; junction bases unmatched: 5. CDR1 is MNHNY, CDR2 SVGAGI, per germline (reference sequence). The CDR3 length is 13 residues. CDR3 DNA sequence: TGTGCCAGCAGTACGGGACTAGCGGGGGGTCGGTACTTC. Its translation is CASSTGLAGGRYF.

The V and J genes are TRBV24-1 and TRBJ2-3, with 10 positions matching TRBD2. Trimming at V came to 2 bases and at J to 5 bases, leaving 3 bases not matched to a gene. Germline CDR1 is KGHDR and CDR2 is SFDVKD. The CDR3 is 15 residues long. This CDR3 reads CATSDSPSGGDTQYF. The CDR3 region has the DNA TGTGCCACCAGTGATTCGCCTAGCGGGGGAGATACGCAGTATTTT.

The chain combines TRBV19 with TRBJ1-3; D unresolved. This CDR3 comprises 12 residues. The V end lost 8 bases, the J end lost 8 bases, and 13 bases lay between the germline ends. Germline CDR1 reads LNHDA; CDR2 reads SQIVND (reference sequence). This CDR3 reads CASSTGGDTIYF. For the CDR3, the DNA is TGTGCCAGTTCCACCGGCGGGGACACCATATATTTT. The full variable domain, with the rest looked up from reference TRBV19 and TRBJ1-3, is DGGITQSPKYLFRKEGQNVTLSCEQNLNHDAMYWYRQDPGQGLRLIYYSQIVNDFQKGDIAEGYSVSREKKESFPLTVTSAQKNPTAFYLCASSTGGDTIYFGEGSWLTVV.

The J gene is TRBJ2-2, the V gene TRBV5-4; 7 bases agree with TRBD2. The CDR3 loop spans 15 amino acids. From germline, CDR1 is SGHNT and CDR2 YYREEE (reference sequence). V lost 2 bases, J lost 5 bases, and 6 bases stayed unmatched. CDR3 coding DNA: TGTGCCAGCAGCTTTGGGAGGGCCGGGACCGGGGAGCTGTTTTTT. This encodes CASSFGRAGTGELFF.

The chain combines TRBV28 with TRBJ2-4; 7 bases align to TRBD1. Germline V gene data show CDR1 as MDHEN and CDR2 as SYDVKM. V lost 4 bases, J lost 8 bases, and 8 bases stayed unmatched. This CDR3 region has 14 residues. CDR3 protein: CASSYPGTVHIQYF. The CDR3 region has the DNA TGTGCCAGCAGTTACCCGGGGACAGTGCACATTCAGTACTTC. The variable domain in full, completed from reference TRBV28 and TRBJ2-4, reads DVKVTQSSRYLVKRTGEKVFLECVQDMDHENMFWYRQDPGLGLRLIYFSYDVKMKEKGDIPEGYSVSREKKERFSLILESASTNQTSMYLCASSYPGTVHIQYFGAGTRLSVL.

The V call is TRBV4-1, the J call TRBJ2-3, with 10 nucleotides matching TRBD1. Germline CDR1 is MGHRA and CDR2 is YSYEKL. J gave up 3 bases and V 4 bases, and 4 bases lay outside the gene matches. The CDR3 is 15 residues long. The CDR3 loop is CASSLGQGSTDTQYF. In DNA, the CDR3 is TGCGCCAGCAGCCTGGGACAGGGGAGTACAGATACGCAGTATTTT.

The chain links TRBV7-6 to TRBJ1-3; no clear D gene. V lost 5 bases and J lost 0, with 11 bases in between. The V gene's germline CDR1 is SGHVS and CDR2 FNYEAQ. The CDR3 extends over 15 amino acids. CDR3 DNA: TGTGCCAGCAGCCACCCGTCCAGCTCTGGAAACACCATATATTTT. Amino acid sequence: CASSHPSSSGNTIYF.

This chain uses TRBV9 with TRBJ1-1; 7 positions match TRBD1. This CDR3 contains 13 residues. The germline V gene encodes CDR1 SGDLS and CDR2 YYNGEE. V gave up 4 bases and J gave up 7 bases; unmatched junction bases: 7. The CDR3 loop is CASSPRQGNEAFF. CDR3 sequence (DNA): TGTGCCAGCAGCCCCAGACAGGGCAATGAAGCTTTCTTT.

The V and J genes are TRBV20-1 and TRBJ2-3, with a tentative D call TRBD2 (6 bases). CDR3 length equals 10 residues. Trimming shortened V by 7 bases and J by 5 bases, and 7 bases separated the two germline ends. Per the germline V gene, CDR1 is DFQATT and CDR2 is SNEGSKA (reference sequence). The CDR3, as DNA: TGCAGTGGCGGGGAAGATACGCAGTATTTT. Its protein product is CSGGEDTQYF.

This chain connects TRBV7-2 to TRBJ1-6, with D possibly TRBD1 on 6 matching bases. This CDR3 has 15 residues. Looked up from germline, CDR1 is SGHTA and CDR2 is FQGNSA. Trimming stripped 2 bases from V and 7 bases from J, with 12 bases between. The CDR3 nucleotides are TGTGCCAGCAGCTTATACCCGGGACAAAATTCACCCCTCCACTTT. Its translation is CASSLYPGQNSPLHF. Together with reference TRBV7-2 and TRBJ1-6, the CDR3 gives the full variable domain: GAGVSQSPSNKVTEKGKDVELRCDPISGHTALYWYRQSLGQGLEFLIYFQGNSAPDKSGLPSDRFSAERTGGSVSTLTIQRTQQEDSAVYLCASSLYPGQNSPLHFGNGTRLTVT.

The rearrangement joins TRBV6-4 to TRBJ2-3, with D possibly TRBD2 on 6 matching bases. The germline V gene encodes CDR1 MRHNA and CDR2 SNTAGT. Trimming stripped 6 bases from V and 1 base from J, with 8 bases between. The CDR3 sequence is 13 residues long. CDR3 coding DNA: TGTGCCAGCAGCAGGGAGGGCACAGATACGCAGTATTTT. It translates to CASSREGTDTQYF.

This clone was counted between two and nine times. The chain couples TRBV27 to TRBJ1-1; possibly TRBD1 for D (5 bases). Germline CDR1 is MNHEY and CDR2 is SMNVEV (reference sequence). V was shortened by 3 bases and J by 2 bases, with 10 bases between the two germline ends. The CDR3 loop spans 14 amino acids. CDR3 DNA: TGTGCCAGCAGTTTTAATAGGGGAAACACTGAAGCTTTCTTT. It specifies CASSFNRGNTEAFF.

The rearrangement uses TRBV13 and TRBJ2-7; 11 bases map to TRBD1. There are 16 residues in the CDR3. Germline values: CDR1 PRHDT, CDR2 FYEKMQ (reference sequence). Trimming at V came to 5 bases and at J to 4 bases, leaving 10 bases not matched to a gene. The CDR3 loop reads CASSPSAGTGGYEQYV. The CDR3 DNA reads TGTGCCAGCAGCCCTAGCGCCGGGACAGGGGGGTACGAGCAGTACGTC.

Comment on this clone: At the DNA level, this CDR3 is encoded by other sequences in the same sample as well. This chain joins TRBV5-1 and TRBJ1-3; tentative D call: TRBD1 (5 bases). This CDR3 is built from 14 residues. CDR1 is SGHRS, CDR2 YFSETQ, per germline. V lost 0 bases, J lost 4 bases, and 8 bases lay in between. The CDR3 region is CASSLGQSGNTIYF. The CDR3 DNA reads as TGCGCCAGCAGCTTGGGACAGTCGGGAAACACCATATATTTT.

CDR3 loop: CASSIGQPMNTEAFF. CDR3 in DNA: TGTGCCAGTAGTATTGGACAGCCCATGAACACTGAAGCTTTCTTT. This chain connects TRBV19 to TRBJ1-1; possible D gene TRBD1, 6 bases. V dropped 3 bases and J dropped 0 bases, with 11 bases sitting between them. CDR3 length equals 15 residues. Germline loops: CDR1 LNHDA, CDR2 SQIVND (reference sequence).

The chain combines TRBV2 with TRBJ1-4; 8 nucleotides line up with TRBD1. The V gene end was trimmed by 8 bases and the J gene end by 3 bases; junction bases not matched to a gene: 5. The CDR3 loop spans 14 amino acids. From germline, CDR1 is SNHLY and CDR2 FYNNEI. CDR3 protein: CASGLDRANEKLFF. Here the CDR3 DNA reads TGTGCCAGCGGGCTGGACAGGGCTAATGAAAAACTGTTTTTT.

The chain joins TRBV29-1 to TRBJ2-2; the D gene is possibly TRBD1 (6 bases). The CDR3 totals 13 residues. Germline loops: CDR1 SQVTM, CDR2 ANQGSEA. V was trimmed by 7 bases and J by 2 bases, leaving 11 bases between them. CDR3 sequence (DNA): TGCAGCGGGGGCAGGGGTAACACCGGGGAGCTGTTTTTT. Its protein product is CSGGRGNTGELFF.

V is TRBV30 and J is TRBJ1-2, with 10 bases aligning to TRBD1. With V trimmed by 1 base and J by 3 bases, 8 bases remained unmatched. This CDR3 spans 16 amino acids. CDR1 and CDR2 from the germline V gene are GTSNPN and SVGIG (reference sequence). The CDR3 is CAWSGTGGLNYYGYTF. The CDR3 nucleotides are TGTGCCTGGAGTGGGACAGGGGGTTTGAATTACTATGGCTACACCTTC.